Shown below are 8 T cell receptor beta chains from a single sample sequenced in a study of blood T cell repertoires in COVID-19. The method was immunoSEQ multiplex PCR; TCRdb's version includes in-frame clones alone and lacks a portion of them. The table has fewer than 350,000 clones, around 90% seen once; the top ten hold 1.5% to 2%. The sequenced material came from PBMCs or T cells enriched from blood (not recorded which). All receptors come from a woman younger than 35 with acute COVID-19.

The chain joins TRBV28 to TRBJ2-3, with D uncertain. CDR1 and CDR2 (germline): MDHEN, SYDVKM. Trimming shortened V by 8 bases and J by 2 bases, and 11 bases separated the two germline ends. This CDR3 is built from 13 residues. CDR3 loop: CASLRALTDTQYF. In DNA form, the CDR3 reads TGTGCCAGCCTAAGAGCCCTCACAGATACGCAGTATTTT.

V is TRBV7-2 and J is TRBJ2-7; TRBD2 matches at 9 bases. V lost 0 bases and J lost 2; bases outside the gene matches: 2. Germline assignment: CDR1 SGHTA and CDR2 FQGNSA. The CDR3 is made up of 15 amino acids. As DNA, the CDR3 is TGTGCCAGCAGCTTAGCGGCTAGCGGGACCTACGAGCAGTACTTC. Protein product: CASSLAASGTYEQYF.

The count of this clone is one. This chain joins TRBV19 and TRBJ1-4; TRBD1 is a possible D gene (6 bases). Deletions cut 2 bases from V and 4 bases from J, with 14 bases between. This CDR3 spans 16 amino acids. The germline CDR1 and CDR2 sequences are LNHDA and SQIVND (reference sequence). CDR3 protein: CASSIPREDSNEKLFF. The CDR3 nucleotides are TGTGCCAGTAGTATACCCCGGGAGGACAGTAATGAAAAACTGTTTTTT. The variable domain in full, completed from reference TRBV19 and TRBJ1-4, reads DGGITQSPKYLFRKEGQNVTLSCEQNLNHDAMYWYRQDPGQGLRLIYYSQIVNDFQKGDIAEGYSVSREKKESFPLTVTSAQKNPTAFYLCASSIPREDSNEKLFFGSGTQLSVL.

The V call is TRBV4-2, the J call TRBJ1-1; D might be TRBD1 (5 bases). Germline lookup yields CDR1 LGHNA and CDR2 YNFKEQ. Trimming left V 0 bases short and J 4 bases short, with 12 bases between. The CDR3 sequence is 15 residues long. CDR3 coding DNA: TGTGCCAGCAGCCAAGATATTTCAGGGCTCACTGAAGCTTTCTTT. Protein sequence: CASSQDISGLTEAFF.

The rearrangement links TRBV6-2 or TRBV6-3 to TRBJ2-1, with D uncertain. Trimming pared 3 bases from V and 2 bases from J, leaving 5 bases between. The CDR3 contains 13 residues. Germline CDR1 reads MNHEY; CDR2 reads SVGEGT. The CDR3 is CASSYPPYNEQFF. The CDR3 nucleotides are TGTGCCAGCAGTTATCCTCCCTACAATGAGCAGTTCTTC.

J is TRBJ2-7 and V is TRBV19; 12 nucleotides agree with TRBD2. Germline CDR1 is LNHDA and CDR2 is SQIVND (reference sequence). The V gene end was trimmed by 3 bases and the J gene end by 3 bases; junction bases not matched to a gene: 3. The length of the CDR3 is 15 residues. The CDR3 bases are TGTGCCAGTAGTATGGGGACTAGCGGGCGCTACGAGCAGTACTTC. This sequence encodes CASSMGTSGRYEQYF. Full variable domain (missing parts from reference TRBV19 and TRBJ2-7): DGGITQSPKYLFRKEGQNVTLSCEQNLNHDAMYWYRQDPGQGLRLIYYSQIVNDFQKGDIAEGYSVSREKKESFPLTVTSAQKNPTAFYLCASSMGTSGRYEQYFGPGTRLTVT.

This chain links TRBV18 with TRBJ2-7; TRBD2 matches 11 bases. Looked up from germline, CDR1 is KGHSH and CDR2 is LQKENI. The CDR3 totals 13 residues. J gave up 4 bases and V 4 bases, and 0 bases lay outside the gene matches. The CDR3: CASSRTSGYEQYF. The CDR3 coding sequence is TGTGCCAGCTCACGGACTAGCGGGTACGAGCAGTACTTC.

The V gene is TRBV10-1, the J gene TRBJ2-1, with 11 bases matching TRBD2. CDR3 length: 24 amino acids. With 8 bases clipped from V and 3 bases from J, the junction kept 33 bases outside the gene matches. Germline lookup yields CDR1 WNHNN and CDR2 SYGVQD (reference sequence). The CDR3 region is CASHKGQGFFLSLAGGSLYNEQFF. The CDR3 DNA reads TGCGCCAGCCACAAGGGACAGGGTTTTTTCTTGAGTCTAGCGGGAGGCTCCCTCTACAATGAGCAGTTCTTC.